This T cell receptor (beta chain) comes out of a study of cytomegalovirus exposure and HLA in healthy donors. The study ran its PCR with 60 Vbeta and 13 Jbeta primers. TCRdb's table, derived via immunoSEQ multiplex PCR, lists solely in-frame clones and lacks some. The sample contains some 140,000 clones, 80% of which appear only once. Trimming pared 1 base from V and 3 bases from J, leaving 10 bases between. CDR1 is MNHEY, CDR2 SMNVEV, per germline (reference sequence). This CDR3 spans 14 amino acids. The sample taken for sequencing was PBMCs. The chain recombines TRBV27 with TRBJ2-7, with D perhaps TRBD1 (5 bases). The sequence was collected from a male donor in good health and CMV-seropositive. CDR3 in DNA: TGTGCCAGCAGTTTATATAGACAGCACTACGAGCAGTACTTC. Translation gives CASSLYRQHYEQYF.